Below are 22 T cell receptor beta chains sequenced from a single sample in a study of Ad26.COV2.S vaccination and SARS-CoV-2 variants. Libraries were prepared by immunoSEQ multiplex PCR; TCRdb keeps only in-frame clonotypes and omits some of them. The data show about 480,000 clones, with roughly nine tenths seen just once and 9.5% to 15% held by the top ten. This sample's treatment: some 20 received Ad26.COV2.S at low or high dose, single or two shots; roughly five received placebo; per-sample allocation not given. The investigators took samples on day 63 after the first vaccine or placebo injection. Sequences were derived from peripheral blood, sampled in a trial of Ad26.COV2.S vaccine versus placebo. The receptors come from a person aged 18-60 years who received the Ad26.COV2.S COVID-19 vaccine or a placebo.

This chain joins TRBV5-6 and TRBJ2-7; D is possibly TRBD2 (6 bases). The CDR3 has 13 residues. V lost 0 bases and J lost 6, with 10 bases in between. Per the germline V gene, CDR1 is SGHDT and CDR2 is YYEEEE. The CDR3 loop is CASSLGLVREQYF. CDR3 nucleotide sequence: TGTGCCAGCAGCTTGGGACTAGTCCGCGAGCAGTACTTC.

The gene calls are TRBV28 and TRBJ2-1; D unclear. This CDR3 comprises 10 residues. Germline CDR1 MDHEN, CDR2 SYDVKM. V shed 7 bases and J shed 5 bases, with 3 bases lying between them. Written as DNA, the CDR3 is TGTGCCAGCAAGGACAATGAGCAGTTCTTC. Protein sequence: CASKDNEQFF.

V and J are TRBV28 and TRBJ1-4, with D tentatively TRBD1 (5 bases). The V and J ends lost 5 bases and 5 bases respectively, with 12 bases between them. This CDR3 spans 14 amino acids. Germline loops: CDR1 MDHEN, CDR2 SYDVKM. The CDR3 coding sequence is TGTGCCAGCAGTCAAGACAGACCAAATGAAAAACTGTTTTTT. It encodes CASSQDRPNEKLFF.

The chain uses TRBV5-4 and TRBJ1-6; possible D gene TRBD1, 5 bases. The CDR3 loop spans 15 amino acids. CDR1 is SGHNT and CDR2 is YYREEE in the germline V gene (reference sequence). Between the trimmed V and J ends, which lost 0 bases and 10 bases, there was a span of 14 bases. CDR3 nucleotides: TGTGCCAGCAGCTTGGCCCCTCCCGGGGACTCACCCCTCCACTTT. It specifies CASSLAPPGDSPLHF.

V is TRBV29-1 and J is TRBJ1-2, with 9 nucleotides matching TRBD1. This CDR3 has 11 amino acids. From germline, CDR1 is SQVTM and CDR2 ANQGSEA. The CDR3 DNA sequence: TGCGCGGACAGGGGAGCGGAGGGCTACACCTTC. This codes for CADRGAEGYTF.

V and J are TRBV19 and TRBJ2-6; 9 bases agree with TRBD1. V gave up 6 bases and J gave up 0 bases; unmatched junction bases: 3. CDR3 length: 16 residues. CDR1 and CDR2 (germline): LNHDA, SQIVND (reference sequence). The CDR3 loop is CASSLTGGSGANVLTF. CDR3 sequence (DNA): TGTGCCAGTAGCCTGACAGGGGGCTCTGGGGCCAACGTCCTGACTTTC.

Worth noting for this clone: The sample holds other DNA sequences that translate to the same CDR3. V usage is TRBV4-2 and J usage is TRBJ2-2, with D hard to call. Trimming left V 0 bases short and J 1 base short, with 6 bases between. The CDR3 is 15 amino acids. Germline CDR1 LGHNA, CDR2 YNFKEQ. CDR3: CASSQDRRNTGELFF. In nucleotides, the CDR3 is TGTGCCAGCAGCCAAGATCGTCGGAACACCGGGGAGCTGTTTTTT.

In this sample, this clone turned up once. This sequence joins TRBV29-1 and TRBJ1-6; 10 bases are shared with TRBD1. This CDR3 is built from 13 residues. V lost 7 bases and J lost 9; bases outside the gene matches: 6. The germline CDR1 and CDR2 sequences are SQVTM and ANQGSEA. CDR3 loop: CSARQGASSPLHF. DNA for the CDR3: TGCAGCGCCAGACAGGGGGCGTCTTCACCCCTCCACTTT.

CDR3 in amino acids: CASSLDGVGGETQYF. CDR3 DNA sequence: TGTGCCAGCAGCTTAGATGGGGTGGGCGGAGAGACCCAGTACTTC. V is TRBV11-2 and J is TRBJ2-5; no clear D gene. The germline V gene encodes CDR1 SGHAT and CDR2 FQNNGV. The CDR3 loop spans 15 amino acids. V was cut by 0 bases and J by 4 bases, with 12 bases left in between.

This chain links TRBV20-1 with TRBJ2-2; unclear D gene. In germline, CDR1 is DFQATT, CDR2 SNEGSKA (reference sequence). The V end lost 3 bases, the J end lost 8 bases, and 10 bases lay between the germline ends. This CDR3 contains 12 residues. The DNA for the CDR3 is TGCAGTGCTAGTAAGGGATCGGGGGAGCTGTTTTTT. Translating it yields CSASKGSGELFF.

This clone was seen just once. The chain recombines TRBV19 with TRBJ1-6, with 7 bases lining up with TRBD1. Per germline, CDR1 LNHDA and CDR2 SQIVND (reference sequence). The CDR3 loop spans 18 amino acids. V was clipped by 3 bases and J by 10 bases; unmatched bases: 18. Written as DNA, the CDR3 is TGTGCCAGTAGTATTGCTGTGACGATTGACAGGGTGAGGTCACCCCTCCACTTT. It encodes CASSIAVTIDRVRSPLHF.

V gene TRBV28 combines with J gene TRBJ2-3; D call uncertain. Trimming shortened V by 6 bases and J by 5 bases, and 9 bases separated the two germline ends. Germline V gene data show CDR1 as MDHEN and CDR2 as SYDVKM. CDR3 length: 12 residues. For the CDR3, the DNA is TGTGCCAGCAGACCGAGGCTAGATACGCAGTATTTT. It specifies CASRPRLDTQYF.

CDR3 DNA sequence: TGTGCCAGCAGTGAAGGTGATATGAATACGCAGTATTTT. This encodes CASSEGDMNTQYF. The V call is TRBV6-4, the J call TRBJ2-3, with D unclear. The germline V and J ends were trimmed by 3 bases and 7 bases, with 11 bases remaining between them. Germline V gene lookup returns CDR1 MRHNA and CDR2 SNTAGT. The CDR3 spans 13 residues.

This chain connects TRBV19 to TRBJ2-6; perhaps TRBD2 as D (7 bases). This CDR3 spans 14 amino acids. Germline values: CDR1 LNHDA, CDR2 SQIVND (reference sequence). The V gene lost 7 bases and the J gene lost 4 bases, with 11 bases spanning the gap. In DNA, the CDR3 is TGTGCCAGTAACGGGGGGCTCGGGGCCAACGTCCTGACTTTC. Residues: CASNGGLGANVLTF.

The chain has TRBV6-2 or TRBV6-3 and TRBJ1-1; D remains unclear. The CDR3 has 14 amino acids. The germline V and J ends were trimmed by 6 bases and 1 base, with 12 bases remaining between them. The germline CDR1 and CDR2 sequences are MNHEY and SVGEGT. The DNA of the CDR3 is TGTGCCAGCAGCCCCATTCGGGAGAACACTGAAGCTTTCTTT. This translates into CASSPIRENTEAFF.

The chain joins TRBV5-6 to TRBJ1-2; possible D gene TRBD1, 5 bases. With 0 bases removed from V and 6 bases from J, the gap between germline ends came to 18 bases. CDR1 and CDR2 from the germline V gene are SGHDT and YYEEEE. The CDR3 is 16 amino acids. The CDR3 here is CASSLVHSGTLNGYTF. The CDR3 DNA reads TGTGCCAGCAGCTTGGTACACTCCGGGACTCTTAATGGCTACACCTTC. The entire variable domain, with the rest obtained from reference TRBV5-6 and TRBJ1-2, is as follows: DAGVTQSPTHLIKTRGQQVTLRCSPKSGHDTVSWYQQALGQGPQFIFQYYEEEERQRGNFPDRFSGHQFPNYSSELNVNALLLGDSALYLCASSLVHSGTLNGYTFGSGTRLTVV.

J is TRBJ1-4 and V is TRBV5-1; 7 nucleotides agree with TRBD1. The CDR3 contains 13 residues. The junction had 7 bases not matched to a gene; V was cut back by 9 bases and J by 5 bases. Germline CDR1 SGHRS, CDR2 YFSETQ. CDR3 sequence (DNA): TGCGCCACCAGGGGGAGTCTCAATGAAAAACTGTTTTTT. It is translated as CATRGSLNEKLFF. The variable domain in full, with the rest retrieved from reference TRBV5-1 and TRBJ1-4, is KAGVTQTPRYLIKTRGQQVTLSCSPISGHRSVSWYQQTPGQGLQFLFEYFSETQRNKGNFPGRFSGRQFSNSRSEMNVSTLELGDSALYLCATRGSLNEKLFFGSGTQLSVL.

V is TRBV2 and J is TRBJ2-3; 11 bases fit TRBD1. Trimming at V came to 6 bases and at J to 3 bases, leaving 2 bases not matched to a gene. CDR1 and CDR2 (germline): SNHLY, FYNNEI. The CDR3 consists of 14 residues. The CDR3 spells CASRDRGRTDTQYF. In nucleotides, the CDR3 is TGTGCCAGCAGGGACAGGGGGCGTACAGATACGCAGTATTTT.

The V and J genes are TRBV7-9 and TRBJ2-7; tentatively, D is TRBD2 (6 bases). Germline V gene lookup returns CDR1 SEHNR and CDR2 FQNEAQ (reference sequence). The CDR3 extends over 14 amino acids. Between the trimmed V and J ends, which lost 6 bases and 3 bases, there was a span of 15 bases. CDR3 nucleotides: TGTGCCAGCAGTCCACTAGCAGGTGTCTACGAGCAGTACTTC. The encoded protein is CASSPLAGVYEQYF.

The rearrangement links TRBV7-2 to TRBJ2-1; TRBD1 aligns across 10 bases. J lost 4 bases, V lost 3 bases, and 3 bases had no gene match. Germline values: CDR1 SGHTA, CDR2 FQGNSA. CDR3 length equals 15 residues. The CDR3 nucleotides read TGTGCCAGCAGCTTGCGGGACAGGGGTTACAATGAGCAGTTCTTC. Translating it yields CASSLRDRGYNEQFF.

This chain connects TRBV19 to TRBJ1-5; D is unclear. From germline, CDR1 is LNHDA and CDR2 SQIVND (reference sequence). Between the trimmed V and J ends, which lost 0 bases and 2 bases, there was a span of 8 bases. CDR3 length equals 15 residues. This CDR3 reads CASSIDGTGNQPQHF. DNA for the CDR3: TGTGCCAGTAGTATAGATGGAACAGGCAATCAGCCCCAGCATTTT.

The rearrangement joins TRBV28 to TRBJ1-1; D gene uncertain. The CDR3 runs 12 residues. CDR1 MDHEN and CDR2 SYDVKM come from the germline V gene. Trimming stripped 3 bases from V and 6 bases from J, with 8 bases between. CDR3: CASSLLAAEAFF. For the CDR3, the DNA is TGTGCCAGCAGTTTGTTGGCAGCTGAAGCTTTCTTT. The variable domain in full, with the rest retrieved from reference TRBV28 and TRBJ1-1, is DVKVTQSSRYLVKRTGEKVFLECVQDMDHENMFWYRQDPGLGLRLIYFSYDVKMKEKGDIPEGYSVSREKKERFSLILESASTNQTSMYLCASSLLAAEAFFGQGTRLTVV.